The sequence of this T cell receptor beta chain was determined in a study of regulatory T cells in long-lasting Graves disease (dated by TCRdb to the early 2020s). Study-wide context: Persistent Graves' disease was defined as antithyroid drug treatment for over 5 years with persistently positive TSH receptor autoantibodies. Patients with persistent Graves' disease were compared with patients with newly diagnosed Graves' disease using TCR sequencing and RNA sequencing of peripheral blood. The study was conducted in China and was registered as a clinical trial. A total of around 35 samples were covered by TCR sequencing, comprising some 13 persistent and around 20 newly diagnosed Graves' disease patients. Persistent Graves' disease patients in the clinical cohort had taken antithyroid drugs for 8 to 12 years on average.

For this chain, trimming is 5 bases at the V end and 2 bases at the J end, and the number of junction bases without a gene match is 12. The germline V gene (reference sequence) provides CDR1 DFQATT and CDR2 SNEGSKA. The cysteine opens and the phenylalanine closes a CDR3 of 16 amino acids. The retained sequence is limited to the CDR3, 48 bases, with the frame set at the first base. As to this clonotype: What antigen it recognizes has not been identified. Base qualities are not recorded, but no much larger clone differs from it by a single base.

Here is what the overall study found, with its caveats: As a limitation, the authors acknowledged that the small sample size may reduce accuracy. A larger number of public clonotypes was shared among persistent patients (approximately 3,000) than among newly diagnosed patients (roughly 1,000). Compared with newly diagnosed patients, persistent Graves' disease patients had lower TCR Shannon entropy and fewer highly expanded clones, which suggests clonal expansion. Sequencing and analysis were restricted to the TCR beta chain. Preferential use of TRBV28, TRBJ1-2 and TRBJ2-5 was observed in persistent disease, whereas TRBV20-1 and TRBJ2-1 were favored in newly diagnosed disease. Peripheral blood alone was examined, since thyroid tissue, which constituted the primary lesion, could not be accessed.

What this sample's time point label stands for: persistent/refractory GD, antithyroid drugs over 5 years with positive TRAb. For both TCR sequencing and RNA sequencing, RNA was extracted from PBMCs in TRIzol. The diagnosis of Graves' disease followed American Thyroid Association guidelines. Recruitment of patients was carried out at an endocrinology department in Xi'an, China. From each patient, approximately 9 milliliters of peripheral blood was collected into an EDTA anticoagulant tube. PBMCs were isolated by Ficoll Paque Plus density gradient separation without further T cell sorting. RNA quality was checked with an Agilent 2100 Bioanalyzer and agarose gel, and concentration with a NanoDrop 2000. The library was produced with multiplex PCR. The sample was run on an Illumina HiSeq 4000. iRepertoire HTBI primers and Arm-PCR amplification of CDR3 regions were used to construct TCR beta libraries. Gel purification was performed on PCR products prior to sequencing. In the paper's pipeline: Across samples, about 63 TRBV and 13 to 15 TRBJ segments were identified and used for gene usage analysis of CDR3 amino acid clonotypes. COPE and FqMerger were used to merge filtered high-quality paired reads into contigs. BLAST was used to align contigs to IMGT TRBV, TRBD and TRBJ reference genes, and CDR3 was defined according to IMGT. Any clonotype with a frequency above 0.1% was classified as a highly expanded clone. Shannon entropy was used to measure repertoire diversity, and the Gini coefficient was used to measure V-J evenness. Clonotypes shared by more than one individual were considered public. TCRdb ran its own pipeline on the public reads, namely fastp trimming at Q25 and MiXCR clone calling, and kept in-frame beta chains. Identical CDR3 proteins give one entry, which carries the most common genes and DNA. These V and J calls derive from TCRdb rather than the authors' analysis. The sample includes around 430,000 distinct CDR3 sequences, with approximately 23% observed a single time. Of the sample, 10% to 15% is held by the ten largest clones.

In this chain, TRBV20-1 is recombined with TRBJ2-7, and 10 bases in between align with TRBD1. The source was peripheral blood mononuclear cells (PBMCs), collected when the disease was refractory, from a patient treated with antithyroid drugs. The receptor was derived from a female donor with Graves disease. The bases are TGCAGTGCTGGAGCTACGGACAGGGGGTTACCCTACGAGCAGTACTTC. It encodes CSAGATDRGLPYEQYF.